These 9 T cell receptor beta chains originate from one sample sequenced in a study of CD8 T cells in Susac syndrome. After extraction with the RNeasy kit, about 0.5 to 1 ug of the RNA was reverse transcribed using random hexamers. TCRdb called the immunoSEQ multiplex PCR reads again in MiXCR, with one record for every CDR3 protein. Of around 300,000 distinct CDR3 sequences listed, 65% to 90% are singletons. Sequenced sample: CD8+ T cells from PBMCs. The receptor set was obtained from a human donor with multiple sclerosis.

The chain links TRBV7-9 to TRBJ1-2; D is undetermined. Germline V gene data show CDR1 as SEHNR and CDR2 as FQNEAQ (reference sequence). The CDR3 extends over 15 amino acids. Deletions cut 5 bases from V and 6 bases from J, with 19 bases between. The CDR3 region is CASSRVGSWLDGYTF. The CDR3 DNA is TGTGCCAGCAGCCGGGTGGGGAGTTGGTTAGATGGCTACACCTTC.

This chain links TRBV9 with TRBJ2-1; TRBD2 agrees at 9 bases. In germline, CDR1 is SGDLS, CDR2 YYNGEE. The CDR3 is 12 amino acids. After removal of 5 bases from V and 9 bases from J, the junction contained 3 bases not matched to a gene. The DNA for the CDR3 is TGTGCCAGCAGGCGGGAGGGTTCTGAGCAGTTCTTC. This encodes CASRREGSEQFF.

This chain joins TRBV28 and TRBJ2-1, with D hard to call. The length of the CDR3 is 12 residues. Trimming removed 3 bases at V and 5 bases at J, with 5 bases between. Germline V gene sequence: CDR1 MDHEN, CDR2 SYDVKM. The CDR3 is CASSFDNNEQFF. Here the CDR3 DNA reads TGTGCCAGCAGTTTCGATAACAATGAGCAGTTCTTC.

This chain connects TRBV9 to TRBJ2-1; 8 bases align to TRBD2. After removal of 2 bases from V and 8 bases from J, the junction contained 6 bases not matched to a gene. Germline-derived CDR1 and CDR2 are SGDLS and YYNGEE. This CDR3 is 14 amino acids long. CDR3 nucleotides: TGTGCCAGCAGCGTGTGGACTAGCTTCCATGAGCAGTTCTTC. It translates to CASSVWTSFHEQFF.

The chain carries TRBV19 and TRBJ2-1; D tentatively fits TRBD1 or TRBD2 (6 bases each). V was trimmed by 4 bases and J by 2 bases, leaving 12 bases between them. CDR1 and CDR2 (germline): LNHDA, SQIVND (reference sequence). The CDR3 totals 15 residues. In DNA, the CDR3 is TGTGCCAGTAGTAAGGGGGGCTACGCCTACAATGAGCAGTTCTTC. Translated, it gives CASSKGGYAYNEQFF.

The V gene is TRBV4-3, the J gene TRBJ2-3, with 8 bases aligning to TRBD1. The CDR3 sequence is 15 residues long. V lost 5 bases and J lost 1; bases outside the gene matches: 5. The germline gives CDR1 LGHNA, CDR2 YSLEER. CDR3 amino acids: CASSGQGFGTDTQYF. CDR3 DNA: TGCGCCAGCAGCGGACAGGGTTTCGGCACAGATACGCAGTATTTT.

This clonotype was seen once. CDR3 in amino acids: CASSQDQGSGNEQYF. CDR3 DNA sequence: TGCGCCAGCAGCCAAGATCAAGGTAGCGGGAACGAGCAGTACTTC. This chain connects TRBV4-3 to TRBJ2-7; 8 nucleotides agree with TRBD2. The V gene's germline CDR1 is LGHNA and CDR2 YSLEER. The CDR3 is 15 amino acids. With 0 bases clipped from V and 5 bases from J, the junction kept 6 bases outside the gene matches.

This clonotype appeared a few times. The V and J genes are TRBV27 and TRBJ2-3; D is unresolved. The V end was cut by 3 bases, the J end by 0 bases, with 4 bases between. The CDR3 consists of 13 residues. CDR1 is MNHEY, CDR2 SMNVEV, per germline (reference sequence). In DNA, the CDR3 is TGTGCCAGCAGTTTCTCTAGCACAGATACGCAGTATTTT. Its protein product is CASSFSSTDTQYF.

The chain recombines TRBV4-3 with TRBJ2-6; 7 nucleotides align to TRBD1. CDR3 size: 18 residues. From germline, CDR1 is LGHNA and CDR2 YSLEER. The V segment lost 1 base and the J segment 1 base; nucleotides outside the gene matches: 7. CDR3 nucleotide sequence: TGCGCCAGCAGCCAAGCCCTAGACAGGGAATCTGGGGCCAACGTCCTGACTTTC. Residues: CASSQALDRESGANVLTF.